This TCR beta chain was recovered during a study of shared clonotypes between healthy human individuals. Turning to the study itself: The people who gave samples were two women and a few men aged 18 to 49. Three plates each covered CD4 naive and memory; CD8 naive two, CD8 memory one. General observations from the study: It was anticipated that sequencing depth would influence how many clonotypes donors shared.

This was a deep-level run. This table comes from immunoSEQ multiplex PCR, and its TCRdb copy is limited to in-frame clones, with some not included. The sample lists a few million clones, approximately 95% occurring once. A few counts support this clone. Its specificity is unknown. V lost 3 bases and J 9 bases, leaving 12 bases between the germline ends. The CDR3 is made up of 13 amino acids. Per germline, CDR1 MRHNA and CDR2 SNTAGT. The clonotype comes from a man between 18 and 35 years old in good health. Some clones in this sample may be carry-over from other donors' samples. Sequencing used naive CD4+ T cells from PBMCs. Subset denoted: CD45RA+ positively selected. V usage is TRBV6-4 and J usage is TRBJ1-5, with D tentatively TRBD1 (5 bases). For the CDR3, the DNA is TGTGCCAGCAGTGAGAGGGGTGGATTGCCCCAGCATTTT. Encoded protein: CASSERGGLPQHF.